A selection of T cell receptor beta chains follows, all from one sample in a study of blood T cell repertoires in COVID-19. TCRdb's copy holds only in-frame clones and misses some; the assay was immunoSEQ multiplex PCR. Here the sample spans about 89,000 clones, around 75% being singletons. Sequenced input: peripheral blood. Receptors were obtained from a man in his sixties or seventies with COVID-19, enrolled during active disease. The CDR3 runs from the conserved cysteine through the conserved F or W. A D gene is named only where the DNA matches it firmly. Clone size, where shown, is once, few, many, or a class for clones that have expanded.

J: TRBJ2-2
size: .
D: TRBD2
V: TRBV11-2
DNA: TGTGCCAGCAGCGGCGGGAGGAGGATGGCCGGGGAGCTGTTTTTT
CDR3: CASSGGRRMAGELFF

J: TRBJ1-5
size: .
D: .
V: TRBV6-5
DNA: TGTGCCAGCAGAACAGGGAAAACGAGCAATCAGCCCCAGCATTTT
CDR3: CASRTGKTSNQPQHF

J: TRBJ1-2
size: .
D: .
V: TRBV6-5
DNA: TGTGCCAGCAGTTACGGGGGGACGGGTGGCTACACCTTC
CDR3: CASSYGGTGGYTF

J: TRBJ1-1
size: .
D: .
V: TRBV5-1
DNA: TGCGCCAGCAGCTTGGGACAGCCGAACACTGAAGCTTTCTTT
CDR3: CASSLGQPNTEAFF

J: TRBJ2-1
size: .
D: TRBD2
V: TRBV7-2
DNA: TGTGCCAGCTGCCCGAGTGAGAACTTAGCGGGAAATAATGAGCAGTTCTTC
CDR3: CASCPSENLAGNNEQFF

J: TRBJ2-2
size: .
D: TRBD2
V: TRBV2
DNA: TGTGCCAGCAGTAGTAGCGGGAGGGGTGCCGGGGAGCTGTTTTTT
CDR3: CASSSSGRGAGELFF

J: TRBJ2-3
size: .
D: .
V: TRBV11-3
DNA: TGTGCCAGCAGCTTTTCCGGGACACTTAGTCCAGATACGCAGTATTTT
CDR3: CASSFSGTLSPDTQYF

J: TRBJ1-5
size: few
D: TRBD1
V: TRBV7-6
DNA: TGTGCCAGCAGCTCCCAGCCGGGGACAGGGGGTAATCAGCCCCAGCATTTT
CDR3: CASSSQPGTGGNQPQHF

J: TRBJ2-7
size: .
D: TRBD1
V: TRBV28
DNA: TGTGCCAGTCTACCGGGACAGGGATACTCCTACGAGCAGTACTTC
CDR3: CASLPGQGYSYEQYF

J: TRBJ1-4
size: .
D: TRBD1
V: TRBV19
DNA: TGTGCCAGTAGTATTCTGGGACAGGGAGGTGAAAAACTGTTTTTT
CDR3: CASSILGQGGEKLFF

J: TRBJ2-5
size: .
D: TRBD2
V: TRBV27
DNA: TGTGCCAGCAGTCGAAGGGTGACTAGCGGCAAAGAGACCCAGTACTTC
CDR3: CASSRRVTSGKETQYF

J: TRBJ2-5
size: .
D: .
V: TRBV27
DNA: TGTGCCAGCAGTCCCCCGTCCCGGGAGACCCAGTACTTC
CDR3: CASSPPSRETQYF

J: TRBJ2-7
size: .
D: TRBD2
V: TRBV19
DNA: TGTGCCAGTAGTAACGGACTAGCGGGAGCCTACGAGCAGTACTTC
CDR3: CASSNGLAGAYEQYF

J: TRBJ1-3
size: .
D: .
V: TRBV19
DNA: TGTGCCAGTAGTAGCCCAAGGAGCTCTGGAAACACCATATATTTT
CDR3: CASSSPRSSGNTIYF

J: TRBJ1-4
size: .
D: .
V: TRBV10-3
DNA: TGTGCCATCAGCGGGGCTAATGAAAAACTGTTTTTT
CDR3: CAISGANEKLFF

J: TRBJ1-5
size: .
D: .
V: TRBV27
DNA: TGTGCCAGCAGTTCCACAGGGATCAGACAGCCCCAGCATTTT
CDR3: CASSSTGIRQPQHF

J: TRBJ1-1
size: .
D: .
V: TRBV18
DNA: TGTGCCAGCTCGTCCCAGGTGGGGAGCGGGAACACTGAAGCTTTCTTT
CDR3: CASSSQVGSGNTEAFF

J: TRBJ2-7
size: .
D: TRBD2
V: TRBV7-2
DNA: TGTGCCAGCAGCACAACTAGCGGGAGAATTTCCGAGCAGTACTTC
CDR3: CASSTTSGRISEQYF

J: TRBJ2-5
size: .
D: .
V: TRBV7-9
DNA: TGTGCCAGCAGTGCAGGGTGGGAAGGTCAAGAGACCCAGTACTTC
CDR3: CASSAGWEGQETQYF

J: TRBJ2-7
size: once
D: TRBD2
V: TRBV4-3
DNA: TGCGCCAGCAGCCAAGTCGCGGGAGGGCCCTACGAGCAGTACTTC
CDR3: CASSQVAGGPYEQYF

J: TRBJ2-2
size: .
D: .
V: TRBV7-7
DNA: TGTGCTAGCAGTCTGAGGACAGCTCCTATGAACACCGGGGAGCTGTTTTTT
CDR3: CASSLRTAPMNTGELFF

J: TRBJ2-3
size: .
D: TRBD2
V: TRBV19
DNA: TGTGCCAGTAGTATTAAGACTAGCGGGAGCCGAAGCACAGATACGCAGTATTTT
CDR3: CASSIKTSGSRSTDTQYF

J: TRBJ1-1
size: .
D: .
V: TRBV5-1
DNA: TGCGCCAGCAGCTTGCTGGATACAGAAATAGCTTTCTTT
CDR3: CASSLLDTEIAFF

J: TRBJ2-4
size: .
D: TRBD2
V: TRBV9
DNA: TGTGCCAGCAGCCCCCAATGGGGCGGGGGGGCCGTGGGAAACATTCAGTACTTC
CDR3: CASSPQWGGGAVGNIQYF

J: TRBJ2-1
size: .
D: .
V: TRBV7-9
DNA: TGTGCCAGCAGCCCTGGGTCTAGCTCCAATGAGCAGTTCTTC
CDR3: CASSPGSSSNEQFF

J: TRBJ2-3
size: .
D: TRBD2
V: TRBV29-1
DNA: TGCAGCGTTATGACTAGCGGGTTTACGAGGCCAGATACGCAGTATTTT
CDR3: CSVMTSGFTRPDTQYF

J: TRBJ1-6
size: .
D: TRBD1
V: TRBV7-2
DNA: TGTGCCAGCAGCCCCCGTACAGGGGTTGGCAATTCACCCCTCCACTTT
CDR3: CASSPRTGVGNSPLHF

J: TRBJ2-1
size: .
D: TRBD2
V: TRBV6-2/TRBV6-3
DNA: TGTGCCAGCAGCCCTAAGCGGGCGGGAGCTTACAATGAGCAGTTCTTC
CDR3: CASSPKRAGAYNEQFF

J: TRBJ2-3
size: .
D: TRBD2
V: TRBV5-4
DNA: TGTGCCAGCAGCGCGGGGGGGCAGAGCACAGATACGCAGTATTTT
CDR3: CASSAGGQSTDTQYF

J: TRBJ1-3
size: .
D: .
V: TRBV6-5
DNA: TGTGCCAGCAGTTACGGGGCCCTGGACAACACCATATATTTT
CDR3: CASSYGALDNTIYF

J: TRBJ2-7
size: .
D: TRBD2
V: TRBV6-5
DNA: TGTGCCGGCAGTTACTCTAAAAGCGGGGTCTCCTACGAGCAGTACTTC
CDR3: CAGSYSKSGVSYEQYF

J: TRBJ2-2
size: .
D: .
V: TRBV18
DNA: TGTGCCAGCTCACCACCCAACTACCAATTGAACACCGGGGAGCTGTTTTTT
CDR3: CASSPPNYQLNTGELFF

J: TRBJ1-2
size: once
D: TRBD1
V: TRBV6-5
DNA: TGTGCCAGCAGTTCAAGGGTAACAGGGGTTGGTGGCTACACCTTC
CDR3: CASSSRVTGVGGYTF

J: TRBJ2-1
size: .
D: TRBD1
V: TRBV6-2/TRBV6-3
DNA: TGTGCCAGCAGTTACTCCAGCGTAACAGGGGCCGATTGGGGGGAGCAGTTCTTC
CDR3: CASSYSSVTGADWGEQFF

J: TRBJ2-1
size: .
D: TRBD1
V: TRBV6-6
DNA: TGTGCCAGCAGTCCGGCCGGACAGGGCCGTTCGGGGCTCAATGAGCAGTTCTTC
CDR3: CASSPAGQGRSGLNEQFF